Below, one T cell receptor beta chain is given with its context. These data are taken from a study of blood T cell repertoires in COVID-19. Overall study context: COVID-19 samples, acute and convalescent, were from the United States, Italy and Spain. Sources were T cells, B-cell-depleted T cells, or PBMCs; the material itself was cDNA or gDNA.

The data were produced by immunoSEQ multiplex PCR, yet TCRdb's version contains in-frame clones alone and is incomplete. The sample has about 200,000 clones, roughly nine tenths seen once. Per germline, CDR1 LNHDA and CDR2 SQIVND (reference sequence). This CDR3 region has 13 residues. The ends were cut back, 5 bases at V and 1 base at J, with 8 bases in the middle. The chain employs TRBV19 and TRBJ1-1, with D uncertain. The sample comprised peripheral blood. The receptor's source is a woman between 65 and 79 years old with acute or convalescent COVID-19. As DNA, the CDR3 is TGTGCCAGTAGTTTTATAAAGAACACTGAAGCTTTCTTT. Protein: CASSFIKNTEAFF.